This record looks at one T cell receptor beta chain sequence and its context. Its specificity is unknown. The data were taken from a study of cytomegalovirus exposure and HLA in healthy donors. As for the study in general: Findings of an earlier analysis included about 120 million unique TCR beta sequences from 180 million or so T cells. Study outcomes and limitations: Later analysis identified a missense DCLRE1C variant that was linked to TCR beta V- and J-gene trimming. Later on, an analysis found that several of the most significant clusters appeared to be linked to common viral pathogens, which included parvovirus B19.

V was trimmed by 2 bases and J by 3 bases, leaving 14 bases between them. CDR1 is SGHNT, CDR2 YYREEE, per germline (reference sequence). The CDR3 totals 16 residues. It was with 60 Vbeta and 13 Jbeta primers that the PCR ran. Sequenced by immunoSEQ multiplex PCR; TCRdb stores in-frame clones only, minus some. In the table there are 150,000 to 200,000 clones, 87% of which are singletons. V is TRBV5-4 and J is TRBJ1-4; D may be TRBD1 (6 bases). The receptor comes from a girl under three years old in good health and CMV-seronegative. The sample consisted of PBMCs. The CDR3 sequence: CASSLKTGRANEKLFF. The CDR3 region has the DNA TGTGCCAGCAGCTTAAAAACAGGGCGGGCTAATGAAAAACTGTTTTTT.